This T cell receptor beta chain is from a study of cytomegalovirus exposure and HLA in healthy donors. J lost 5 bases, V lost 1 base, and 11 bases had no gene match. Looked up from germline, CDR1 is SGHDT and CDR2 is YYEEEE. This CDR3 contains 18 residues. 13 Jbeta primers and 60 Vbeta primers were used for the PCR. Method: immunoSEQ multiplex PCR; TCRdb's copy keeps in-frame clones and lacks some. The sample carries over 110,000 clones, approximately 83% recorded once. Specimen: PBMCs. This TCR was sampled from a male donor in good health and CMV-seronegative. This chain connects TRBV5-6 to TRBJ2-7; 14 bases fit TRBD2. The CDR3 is CASSLFGLAGGKLHEQYF. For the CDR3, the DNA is TGTGCCAGCAGCTTGTTCGGACTAGCGGGAGGTAAGCTGCACGAGCAGTACTTC.